The source of this T cell receptor (beta chain) is a study of spatial heterogeneity in lung cancer. Study at large: Alpha-chain detections were consistently fewer than beta-chain detections among the sequences.

This clonotype was recorded at least ten times. The presence of a unique molecular identifier marked each TCR cDNA molecule. In TCRdb, the 5' RACE reads were re-called with MiXCR into one record per CDR3 protein. The sample lists 2,000 or so distinct CDR3 sequences, roughly a sixth occurring once. Noted time point: sample taken at primary tumor resection. Unsorted whole RNA samples from tumor, nontumor lung or frozen PBMC were sequenced. CDR1 is WSHSY, CDR2 SAAADI, per germline. CDR3 length equals 15 residues. Trimming removed 6 bases from V and 5 bases from J; junction bases left unmatched: 1. Sequencing used normal lung tissue next to the tumor, obtained at surgery. V gene TRBV10-2 combines with J gene TRBJ2-2; 15 bases fit TRBD2. The TCR was taken from a male donor with early-stage non-small cell lung cancer. The CDR3 spells CASRGLAGGTGELFF. Here the CDR3 DNA reads TGCGCCAGCAGGGGACTAGCGGGAGGTACCGGGGAGCTGTTTTTT.